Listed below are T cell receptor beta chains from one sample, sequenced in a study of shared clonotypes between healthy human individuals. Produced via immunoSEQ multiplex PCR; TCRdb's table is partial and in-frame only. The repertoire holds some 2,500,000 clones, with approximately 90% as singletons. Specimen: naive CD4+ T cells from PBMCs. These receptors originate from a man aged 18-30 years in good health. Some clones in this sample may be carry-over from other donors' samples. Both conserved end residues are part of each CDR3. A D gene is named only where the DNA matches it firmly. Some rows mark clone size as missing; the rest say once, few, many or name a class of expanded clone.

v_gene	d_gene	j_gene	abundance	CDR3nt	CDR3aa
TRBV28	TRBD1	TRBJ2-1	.	TGTGCCAGCACCGGCACGACAGGGCTTCAACTTGAGCAGTTCTTC	CASTGTTGLQLEQFF
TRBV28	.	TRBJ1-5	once	TGTGCCAGCAGTTTCCAGGGGCGCGCCCCCAATCAGCCCCAGCATTTT	CASSFQGRAPNQPQHF
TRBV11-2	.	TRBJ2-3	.	TGTGCCAGCAGCTTACAGGGAGGCACAGATACGCAGTATTTT	CASSLQGGTDTQYF
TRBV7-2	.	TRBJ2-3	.	TGTGCCAGCAGCGCGGGTGTGGGGGGGGGCGGAGCAGATACGCAGTATTTT	CASSAGVGGGGADTQYF
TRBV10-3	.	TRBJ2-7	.	TGTGCCATCAGTCAGAGTGGGTCCAAGGCCGTGCAGTACTTC	CAISQSGSKAVQYF
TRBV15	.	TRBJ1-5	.	TGTGCCACCAGAAGGCAGACGGATCACCCAGCCCAGCATTTT	CATRRQTDHPAQHF
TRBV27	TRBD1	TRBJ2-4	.	TGTGCCAGCAGCCGGACAGGGGAGGGAAACATTCAGTACTTC	CASSRTGEGNIQYF
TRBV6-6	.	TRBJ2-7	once	TGTGCCAGCAGCGGGCGGTACGAGCAGTACTTC	CASSGRYEQYF
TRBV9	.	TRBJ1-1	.	TGTGCCAGTAAGGAACCGAACACTGAAGCTTTCTTT	CASKEPNTEAFF
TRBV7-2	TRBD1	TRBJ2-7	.	TGTGCCAGCAGCTCCCCGGGACAGGGAGGCCACGAGCAGTACTTC	CASSSPGQGGHEQYF
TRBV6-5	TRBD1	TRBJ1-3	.	TGTGCCAGCAGTGGGACAGGGTCTGGAAACACCATATATTTT	CASSGTGSGNTIYF
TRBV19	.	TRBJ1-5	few	TGTGCCAGTAGTATTCGCAGGGGAGATCAGCCCCAGCATTTT	CASSIRRGDQPQHF
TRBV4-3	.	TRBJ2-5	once	TGCGCCAGCAGCGGGACACCGTACCAAGAGACCCAGTACTTC	CASSGTPYQETQYF
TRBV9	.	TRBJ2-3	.	TGTGCCAGCAGCGTAGCCGGGGTAGTAGGCACAGATACGCAGTATTTT	CASSVAGVVGTDTQYF
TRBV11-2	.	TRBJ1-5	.	TGTGCCAGCAGTTTTACTTTACGTCAGCCCCAGCATTTT	CASSFTLRQPQHF
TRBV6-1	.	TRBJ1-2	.	TGTGCCAGCAGTTCGCGGTTAGGAACTAACTATGGCTACACCTTC	CASSSRLGTNYGYTF
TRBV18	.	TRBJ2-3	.	TGTGCCAGCTCACCACCGTCGAGCCCAGCTACGCAGTATTTT	CASSPPSSPATQYF
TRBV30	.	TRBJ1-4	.	TGTGCCTGGAGTGTATCTTCCGCAACTAATGAAAAACTGTTTTTT	CAWSVSSATNEKLFF
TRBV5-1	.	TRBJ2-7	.	TGCGCCAGCAGCACCCGACAGGGAGGCTACGAGCAGTACTTC	CASSTRQGGYEQYF
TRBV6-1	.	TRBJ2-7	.	TGTGCCAGCATATGGGCAGGCGGGCACGAGCAGTACTTC	CASIWAGGHEQYF
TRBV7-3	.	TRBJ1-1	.	TGTGCCAGCAGCGGACAGATTAACACTGAAGCTTTCTTT	CASSGQINTEAFF
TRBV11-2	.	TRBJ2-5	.	TGTGCCAGCAGCTTATGGGGTGGAGAGACCCAGTACTTC	CASSLWGGETQYF
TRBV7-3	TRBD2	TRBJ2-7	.	TGTGCCAGCAGCTTCCGGGCGGGAGGCGAGCAGTACTTC	CASSFRAGGEQYF
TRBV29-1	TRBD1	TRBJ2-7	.	TGCAGCGCCACTCCGGGACAGGGTACCTACGAGCAGTACTTC	CSATPGQGTYEQYF
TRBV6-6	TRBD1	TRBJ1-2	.	TGTGCCAGCAGTTACTCCGGACAGGGTGTGGGCTACACCTTC	CASSYSGQGVGYTF
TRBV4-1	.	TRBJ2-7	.	TGCGCCAGCAGCCGAGAGGTGCGGGATGAATACGAGCAGTACTTC	CASSREVRDEYEQYF
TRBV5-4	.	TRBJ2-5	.	TGTGCCAGCAGCTTGCTAGGTGGGACCCTCGGGGAGACCCAGTACTTC	CASSLLGGTLGETQYF